This T cell receptor beta chain was found in a study of blood T cells in healthy people across ages. Alongside a J-beta primer mix, a sample-barcoded 5' primer served in a second PCR lasting about 7 to 11 cycles. Every sample returned 2.5 million or more CDR3-containing paired-end reads. TCRdb reprocessed the 5' RACE reads via MiXCR and lists one record per CDR3 protein. The table includes about 830,000 distinct CDR3 sequences, 58% detected once. This clonotype was counted a few times. Its antigen is undetermined. Study results and caveats: Estimated diversity that came from one million T cells was considered an underestimate.

The CDR3 has 12 residues. CDR1 and CDR2 from the germline V gene are DFQATT and SNEGSKA (reference sequence). V was clipped by 6 bases and J by 3 bases, with 11 bases between them. The J gene is TRBJ2-5, the V gene TRBV20-1; D is unclear. The sequencing sample was made of blood. The TCR sequence derives from a man aged 25-45 years in good health. The CDR3 region is CSARTAEETQYF. The CDR3 DNA is TGCAGTGCCCGTACGGCAGAAGAGACCCAGTACTTC.